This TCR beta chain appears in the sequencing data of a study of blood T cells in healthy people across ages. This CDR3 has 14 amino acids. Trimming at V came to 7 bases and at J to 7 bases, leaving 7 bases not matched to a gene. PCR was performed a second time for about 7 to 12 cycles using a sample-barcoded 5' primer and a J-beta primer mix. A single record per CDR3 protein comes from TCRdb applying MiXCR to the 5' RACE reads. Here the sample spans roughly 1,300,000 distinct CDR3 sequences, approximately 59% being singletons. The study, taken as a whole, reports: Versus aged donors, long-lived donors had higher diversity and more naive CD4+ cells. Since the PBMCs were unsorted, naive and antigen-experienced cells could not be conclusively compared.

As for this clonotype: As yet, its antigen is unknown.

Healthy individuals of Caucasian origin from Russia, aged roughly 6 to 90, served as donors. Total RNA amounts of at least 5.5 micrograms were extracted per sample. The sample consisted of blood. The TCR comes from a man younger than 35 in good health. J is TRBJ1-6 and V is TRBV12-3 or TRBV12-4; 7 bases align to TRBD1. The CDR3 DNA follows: TGTGCCAGCACCACCGGGACAGCCAATTCACCCCTCCACTTT. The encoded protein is CASTTGTANSPLHF.